These 23 T cell receptor beta chains were sequenced from one sample in a study of T-cell memory formation after mild COVID-19. TCRdb reprocessed the 5' RACE reads with MiXCR, giving one entry per CDR3 protein. This repertoire shows under 250,000 distinct CDR3 sequences, about 16% found once; its top ten account for approximately 2.1%. Material for sequencing was PBMCs or a T cell subset sorted from them (not recorded which). The origin of the receptors is an adult woman who had mild COVID-19 (a few samples of this study predate the infection). Cell type and time point are not known.

This clonotype was picked up a small number of times. The genes are TRBV7-2 and TRBJ1-5; 7 bases match TRBD1. V was pared by 1 base and J by 6 bases, with 6 bases of the junction left unmatched. The CDR3 covers 15 residues. Germline V CDR1 and CDR2: SGHTA, FQGNSA. Here the CDR3 reads CASSLGKGAVQPQHF. The DNA of the CDR3 is TGTGCCAGCAGCTTAGGAAAGGGGGCCGTTCAGCCCCAGCATTTT. The whole variable domain, filled in from reference TRBV7-2 and TRBJ1-5, reads GAGVSQSPSNKVTEKGKDVELRCDPISGHTALYWYRQSLGQGLEFLIYFQGNSAPDKSGLPSDRFSAERTGGSVSTLTIQRTQQEDSAVYLCASSLGKGAVQPQHFGDGTRLSIL.

The table lists this clonotype with a few counts. This chain connects TRBV7-8 to TRBJ1-4; 11 nucleotides agree with TRBD1. Germline CDR1 is SGHVS and CDR2 is FQNEAQ. The CDR3 contains 16 residues. The ends lost 5 bases at V and 9 bases at J; junction bases unmatched: 11. The CDR3 region is CASSQGQGDPGKKLFF. As DNA, the CDR3 is TGTGCCAGCAGCCAGGGACAGGGGGACCCTGGTAAAAAACTGTTTTTT.

This rearrangement joins TRBV7-2 to TRBJ2-4; D is unclear. Germline CDR1 and CDR2: SGHTA and FQGNSA. The germline V and J ends were trimmed by 8 bases and 5 bases, with 13 bases remaining between them. The CDR3 extends over 13 amino acids. In DNA, the CDR3 is TGTGCCAGCCTCTTCCCCCCGCAAAACATTCAGTACTTC. Protein product: CASLFPPQNIQYF.

This clonotype came up many times. The chain combines TRBV6-5 with TRBJ2-5; D possibly corresponds to TRBD1 (7 bases). The CDR3 is 14 amino acids. Trimming took 6 bases from V and 2 from J, leaving 13 bases between them. Germline assignment: CDR1 MNHEY and CDR2 SVGAGI. The CDR3 region has the DNA TGTGCCAGCAGGCGGGACAGCGCGCAAGAGACCCAGTACTTC. It translates to CASRRDSAQETQYF.

This chain joins TRBV9 and TRBJ2-1; perhaps D is TRBD1 or TRBD2 (6 bases each). CDR1 and CDR2 from the germline V gene are SGDLS and YYNGEE. The CDR3 totals 16 residues. Trimming took 2 bases from V and 4 from J, leaving 16 bases between them. CDR3 nucleotides: TGTGCCAGCAGCGTCATGACAGGAGGGGATTACAATGAGCAGTTCTTC. Its protein is CASSVMTGGDYNEQFF.

The chain employs TRBV6-6 and TRBJ1-1; no firm D call. V lost 5 bases and J 0 bases, leaving 7 bases between the germline ends. CDR1 is MNHNY and CDR2 is SVGAGI in the germline V gene (reference sequence). The CDR3 has 13 residues. Here the CDR3 reads CASSTVLNTEAFF. The CDR3 DNA is TGTGCCAGCAGTACAGTGTTGAACACTGAAGCTTTCTTT.

The gene calls are TRBV10-2 and TRBJ2-2; the match to TRBD2 covers 11 bases. Trimming removed 10 bases from V and 6 bases from J; junction bases left unmatched: 7. The germline V gene has CDR1 WSHSY and CDR2 SAAADI. CDR3 length: 14 residues. CDR3 region: CATRLAGRAGELFF. Written as DNA, the CDR3 is TGCGCCACCCGACTAGCGGGACGGGCCGGGGAGCTGTTTTTT.

This chain connects TRBV7-8 to TRBJ1-1, with unresolved D. Germline V gene data show CDR1 as SGHVS and CDR2 as FQNEAQ. V lost 5 bases and J 1 base, leaving 14 bases between the germline ends. The CDR3 consists of 15 residues. The CDR3 region has the DNA TGTGCCAGCAGCCCAAAGAGGGCTAAGAACACTGAAGCTTTCTTT. It translates to CASSPKRAKNTEAFF.

The table lists this clonotype with a few counts. As DNA, the CDR3 is TGTGCCAGCAGTGTTCCGGGGGGGTATAATTCACCCCTCCACTTT. This gives the protein CASSVPGGYNSPLHF. The gene calls are TRBV25-1 and TRBJ1-6, with a tentative D call TRBD1 (5 bases). Germline V CDR1 and CDR2: MGHDK, SYGVNS. The V gene lost 4 bases and the J gene lost 4 bases, with 11 bases spanning the gap. The CDR3 has 15 amino acids.

This chain joins TRBV20-1 and TRBJ2-2, with TRBD2 as a possible D gene (6 bases). From germline, CDR1 is DFQATT and CDR2 SNEGSKA (reference sequence). V lost 1 base and J lost 3, with 12 bases in between. The CDR3 spans 15 residues. In DNA, the CDR3 is TGCAGTGCTAGAGTGGCGGGAACGGACACCGGGGAGCTGTTTTTT. Its protein is CSARVAGTDTGELFF.

The CDR3 DNA reads TGTGCCAGCAGCCAAAGGACTAGCTTCACCGGGGAGCTGTTTTTT. Amino acid sequence: CASSQRTSFTGELFF. The gene calls are TRBV14 and TRBJ2-2; TRBD2 matches 8 bases. The trim removed 2 bases at V and 4 bases at J, leaving 3 bases unmatched. Germline V gene lookup returns CDR1 SGHDN and CDR2 FVKESK. CDR3 length equals 15 residues.

This sequence joins TRBV20-1 and TRBJ1-6; unclear D gene. CDR1 DFQATT and CDR2 SNEGSKA come from the germline V gene (reference sequence). The V end lost 1 base, the J end lost 0 bases, and 7 bases lay between the germline ends. CDR3 length: 15 amino acids. The CDR3 region is CSARVEGSYNSPLHF. CDR3 in DNA: TGCAGTGCTAGAGTCGAGGGCTCCTATAATTCACCCCTCCACTTT.

The chain is built from TRBV12-3 or TRBV12-4 and TRBJ2-5; TRBD1 matches 7 bases. The CDR3 spans 16 residues. The trim removed 2 bases at V and 5 bases at J, leaving 11 bases unmatched. The CDR3 region is CASSLKHTGVKETQYF. In DNA, the CDR3 is TGTGCCAGCAGTTTAAAGCATACAGGGGTTAAGGAGACCCAGTACTTC.

This clonotype was seen a handful of times. This sequence joins TRBV10-3 and TRBJ2-1; D is uncertain. The CDR3 is 14 residues long. V lost 5 bases and J lost 3, with 11 bases in between. Germline CDR1 reads ENHRY; CDR2 reads SYGVKD. CDR3 nucleotides: TGTGCCATCAGTCGAGGTATGGACTACAATGAGCAGTTCTTC. Amino acids: CAISRGMDYNEQFF.

The sample holds a few counts of this clonotype. The chain links TRBV19 to TRBJ2-5; 11 bases line up with TRBD2. Germline V gene sequence: CDR1 LNHDA, CDR2 SQIVND (reference sequence). J was trimmed by 3 bases and V by 3 bases; bases with no gene match: 9. This CDR3 region has 17 residues. CDR3 amino acids: CASSIRSGSGREETQYF. The CDR3 region has the DNA TGTGCCAGTAGTATTCGCTCGGGTAGCGGGAGGGAAGAGACCCAGTACTTC.

This clonotype was counted a few times. The CDR3 sequence: CAISGWGQGGSYEQYF. The CDR3 region has the DNA TGTGCCATCAGTGGTTGGGGACAGGGCGGCTCCTACGAGCAGTACTTC. The chain joins TRBV10-3 to TRBJ2-7; 9 bases line up with TRBD1. CDR3 length: 16 amino acids. The germline gives CDR1 ENHRY, CDR2 SYGVKD. V lost 4 bases to trimming and J lost 0 bases; unmatched junction nucleotides: 7.

J is TRBJ1-5 and V is TRBV4-2, with 7 positions matching TRBD1. CDR1 LGHNA and CDR2 YNFKEQ come from the germline V gene. The CDR3 has 15 residues. Trimming removed 1 base from V and 2 bases from J; junction bases left unmatched: 2. The DNA for the CDR3 is TGTGCCAGCAGCCAAGTAGGGACAGGCAATCAGCCCCAGCATTTT. Amino acid sequence: CASSQVGTGNQPQHF.

V and J are TRBV6-4 and TRBJ1-1; a possible D gene is TRBD1 (6 bases). Per germline, CDR1 MRHNA and CDR2 SNTAGT. The V end was cut by 6 bases, the J end by 6 bases, with 17 bases between. The CDR3 loop spans 14 amino acids. CDR3 residues: CASRRGSGMAEAFF. The CDR3 coding sequence is TGTGCCAGCAGAAGGGGGTCCGGGATGGCTGAAGCTTTCTTT.

This clonotype turned up a few times. This chain joins TRBV24-1 and TRBJ2-7; D may match TRBD1 or TRBD2 (5 bases each). V was shortened by 9 bases and J by 2 bases, with 10 bases between the two germline ends. The CDR3 sequence is 12 residues long. Germline loops: CDR1 KGHDR, CDR2 SFDVKD. As DNA, the CDR3 is TGTGCCACCGGGGGTAATCCCTACGAGCAGTACTTC. It encodes CATGGNPYEQYF.

This rearrangement joins TRBV18 to TRBJ1-6; perhaps TRBD1 as D (5 bases). CDR3 length equals 16 residues. V shed 6 bases and J shed 6 bases, with 18 bases lying between them. Germline CDR1 reads KGHSH; CDR2 reads LQKENI. The CDR3 DNA follows: TGTGCCAGCTCCACCAGGCCCAGCGGGGGTAATTCACCCCTCCACTTT. It is translated as CASSTRPSGGNSPLHF. Based on the CDR3 plus reference TRBV18 and TRBJ1-6, the full variable domain is NAGVMQNPRHLVRRRGQEARLRCSPMKGHSHVYWYRQLPEEGLKFMVYLQKENIIDESGMPKERFSAEFPKEGPSILRIQQVVRGDSAAYFCASSTRPSGGNSPLHFGNGTRLTVT.

V usage is TRBV20-1 and J usage is TRBJ1-2, with D uncertain. Germline CDR1 is DFQATT and CDR2 is SNEGSKA (reference sequence). With 2 bases removed from V and 8 bases from J, the gap between germline ends came to 18 bases. The CDR3 spans 14 residues. CDR3 residues: CSARRYAETRGYTF. The CDR3 nucleotides read TGCAGTGCTAGAAGATATGCCGAAACGAGGGGCTACACCTTC.

This clonotype was picked up many times. The chain employs TRBV5-1 and TRBJ2-3; 8 nucleotides align to TRBD1. The V gene's germline CDR1 is SGHRS and CDR2 YFSETQ. V gave up 0 bases and J gave up 2 bases; unmatched junction bases: 5. The CDR3 consists of 16 residues. This CDR3 reads CASSLGQGANTDTQYF. CDR3 nucleotides: TGCGCCAGCAGCTTGGGGCAGGGGGCCAACACAGATACGCAGTATTTT.

In DNA form, the CDR3 reads TGTGCCAGCAGCCAAGAGGCCGGGGGGCTCTCCTACGAGCAGTACTTC. This codes for CASSQEAGGLSYEQYF. The V gene is TRBV3-1, the J gene TRBJ2-7; a possible D gene is TRBD2 (7 bases). V was pared by 0 bases and J by 0 bases, with 12 bases between. The CDR3 spans 16 residues. Germline loops: CDR1 LGHDT, CDR2 YNNKEL (reference sequence).